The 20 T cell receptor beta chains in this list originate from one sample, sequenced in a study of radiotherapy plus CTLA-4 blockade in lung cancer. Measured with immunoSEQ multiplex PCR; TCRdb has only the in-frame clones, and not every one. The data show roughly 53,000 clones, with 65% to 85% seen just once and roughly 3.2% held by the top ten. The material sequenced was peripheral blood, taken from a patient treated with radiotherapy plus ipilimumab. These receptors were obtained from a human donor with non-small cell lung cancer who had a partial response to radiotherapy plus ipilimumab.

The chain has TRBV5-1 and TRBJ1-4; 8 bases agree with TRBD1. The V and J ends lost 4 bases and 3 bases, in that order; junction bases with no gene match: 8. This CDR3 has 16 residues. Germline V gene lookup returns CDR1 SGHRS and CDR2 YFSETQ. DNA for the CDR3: TGCGCCAGCAGCACCCTCGGGACAGGAGCTAATGAAAAACTGTTTTTT. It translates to CASSTLGTGANEKLFF.

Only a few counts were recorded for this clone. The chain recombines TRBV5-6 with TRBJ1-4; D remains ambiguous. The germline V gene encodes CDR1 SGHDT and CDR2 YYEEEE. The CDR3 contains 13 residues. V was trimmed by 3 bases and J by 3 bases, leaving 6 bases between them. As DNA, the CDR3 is TGTGCCAGCAGCTCCCAATCTAATGAAAAACTGTTTTTT. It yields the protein CASSSQSNEKLFF. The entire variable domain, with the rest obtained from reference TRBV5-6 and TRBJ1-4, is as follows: DAGVTQSPTHLIKTRGQQVTLRCSPKSGHDTVSWYQQALGQGPQFIFQYYEEEERQRGNFPDRFSGHQFPNYSSELNVNALLLGDSALYLCASSSQSNEKLFFGSGTQLSVL.

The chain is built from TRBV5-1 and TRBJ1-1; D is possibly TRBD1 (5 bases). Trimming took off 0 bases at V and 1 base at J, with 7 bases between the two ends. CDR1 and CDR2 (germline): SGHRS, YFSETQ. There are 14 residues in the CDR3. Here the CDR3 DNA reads TGCGCCAGCAGCTTGGAGGGGAAGAACACTGAAGCTTTCTTT. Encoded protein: CASSLEGKNTEAFF.

The CDR3 bases are TGTGCCAGCAAGGAGGGACGGGGGAATTACAATGAGCAGTTCTTC. Protein product: CASKEGRGNYNEQFF. The chain uses TRBV6-5 and TRBJ2-1, with D possibly being TRBD2 (6 bases). Deletions cut 7 bases from V and 4 bases from J, with 17 bases between. The CDR3 is 15 amino acids. The germline V gene encodes CDR1 MNHEY and CDR2 SVGAGI.

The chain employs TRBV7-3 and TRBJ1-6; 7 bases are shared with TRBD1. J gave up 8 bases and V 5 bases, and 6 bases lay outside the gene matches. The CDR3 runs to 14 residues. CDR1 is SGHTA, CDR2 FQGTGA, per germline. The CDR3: CASSHGDSDSPLHF. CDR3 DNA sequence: TGTGCCAGCAGCCATGGGGACAGCGATTCACCCCTCCACTTT.

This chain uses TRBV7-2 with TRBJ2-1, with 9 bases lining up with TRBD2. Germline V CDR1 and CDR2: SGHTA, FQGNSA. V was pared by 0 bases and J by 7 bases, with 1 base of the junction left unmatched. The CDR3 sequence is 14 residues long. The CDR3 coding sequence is TGTGCCAGCAGCTTAGCTAGCGGGGGTAATGAGCAGTTCTTC. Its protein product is CASSLASGGNEQFF.

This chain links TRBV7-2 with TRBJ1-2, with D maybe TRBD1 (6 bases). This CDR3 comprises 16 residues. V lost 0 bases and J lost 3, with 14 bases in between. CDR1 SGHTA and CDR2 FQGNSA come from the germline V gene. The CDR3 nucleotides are TGTGCCAGCAGCTTAGCGGGGGGGGGCGCGGACTATGGCTACACCTTC. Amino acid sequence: CASSLAGGGADYGYTF.

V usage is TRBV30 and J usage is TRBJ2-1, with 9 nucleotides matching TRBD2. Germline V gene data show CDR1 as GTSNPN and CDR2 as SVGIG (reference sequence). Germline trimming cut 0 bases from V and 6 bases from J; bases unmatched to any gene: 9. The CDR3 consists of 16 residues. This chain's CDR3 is CAWSVIYGGGANEQFF. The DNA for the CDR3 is TGTGCCTGGAGTGTAATTTATGGCGGGGGGGCCAATGAGCAGTTCTTC. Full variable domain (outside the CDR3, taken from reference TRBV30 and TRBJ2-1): SQTIHQWPATLVQPVGSPLSLECTVEGTSNPNLYWYRQAAGRGLQLLFYSVGIGQISSEVPQNLSASRPQDRQFILSSKKLLLSDSGFYLCAWSVIYGGGANEQFFGPGTRLTVL.

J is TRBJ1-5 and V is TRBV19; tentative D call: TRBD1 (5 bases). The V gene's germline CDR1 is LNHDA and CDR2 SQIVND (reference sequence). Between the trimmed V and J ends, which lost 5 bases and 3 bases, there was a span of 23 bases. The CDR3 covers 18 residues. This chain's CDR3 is CASSGGPKSGRNNQPQHF. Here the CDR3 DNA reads TGTGCCAGTAGTGGTGGACCAAAATCAGGGAGGAACAATCAGCCCCAGCATTTT.

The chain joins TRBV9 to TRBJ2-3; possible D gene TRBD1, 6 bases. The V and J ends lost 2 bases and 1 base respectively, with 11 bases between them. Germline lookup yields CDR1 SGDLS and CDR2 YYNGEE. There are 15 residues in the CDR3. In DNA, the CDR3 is TGTGCCAGCAGCGTTTCCCCAGGGGGCACAGATACGCAGTATTTT. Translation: CASSVSPGGTDTQYF.

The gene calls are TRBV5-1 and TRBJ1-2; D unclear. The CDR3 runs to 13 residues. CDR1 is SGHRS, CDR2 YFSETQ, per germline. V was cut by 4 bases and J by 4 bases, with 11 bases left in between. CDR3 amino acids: CASSASGLYGYTF. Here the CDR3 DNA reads TGCGCCAGCAGCGCATCAGGACTCTATGGCTACACCTTC.

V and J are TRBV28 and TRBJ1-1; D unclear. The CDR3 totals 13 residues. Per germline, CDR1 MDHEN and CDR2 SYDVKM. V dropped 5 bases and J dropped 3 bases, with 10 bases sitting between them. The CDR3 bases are TGTGCCAGCAGTCCCCCCCAGGACACTGAAGCTTTCTTT. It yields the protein CASSPPQDTEAFF.

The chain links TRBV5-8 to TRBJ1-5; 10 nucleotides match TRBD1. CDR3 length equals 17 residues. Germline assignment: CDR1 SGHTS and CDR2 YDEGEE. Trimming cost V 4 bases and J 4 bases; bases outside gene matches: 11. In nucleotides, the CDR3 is TGTGCCAGCAGCCCTAAAATTAGGACAGGGGGAAATCAGCCCCAGCATTTT. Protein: CASSPKIRTGGNQPQHF.

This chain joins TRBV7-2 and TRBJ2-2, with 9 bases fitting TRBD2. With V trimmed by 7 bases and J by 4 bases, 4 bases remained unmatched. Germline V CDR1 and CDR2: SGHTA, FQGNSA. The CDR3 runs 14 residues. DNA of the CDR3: TGTGCCAGCACCCCAGCGGGGGGCACCGGGGAGCTGTTTTTT. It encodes CASTPAGGTGELFF.

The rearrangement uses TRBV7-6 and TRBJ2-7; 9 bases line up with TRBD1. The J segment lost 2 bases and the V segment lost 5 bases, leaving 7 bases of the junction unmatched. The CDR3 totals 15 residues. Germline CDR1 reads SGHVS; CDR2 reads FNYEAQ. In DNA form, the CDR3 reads TGTGCCAGCAGCGATCCCGGACAGGGGACCTACGAGCAGTACTTC. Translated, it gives CASSDPGQGTYEQYF.

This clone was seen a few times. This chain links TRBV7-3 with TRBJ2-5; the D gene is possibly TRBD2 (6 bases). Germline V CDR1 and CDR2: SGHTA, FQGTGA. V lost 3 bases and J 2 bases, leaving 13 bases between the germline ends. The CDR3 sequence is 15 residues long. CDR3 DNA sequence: TGTGCCAGCAGCTTGAACGGGGGACCTCAAGAGACCCAGTACTTC. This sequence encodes CASSLNGGPQETQYF.

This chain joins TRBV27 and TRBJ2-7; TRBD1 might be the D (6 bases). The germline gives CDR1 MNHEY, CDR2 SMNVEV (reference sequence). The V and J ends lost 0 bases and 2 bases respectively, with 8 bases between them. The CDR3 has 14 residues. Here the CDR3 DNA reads TGTGCCAGCAGTTTATCTAGGACAGCCTACGAGCAGTACTTC. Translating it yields CASSLSRTAYEQYF.

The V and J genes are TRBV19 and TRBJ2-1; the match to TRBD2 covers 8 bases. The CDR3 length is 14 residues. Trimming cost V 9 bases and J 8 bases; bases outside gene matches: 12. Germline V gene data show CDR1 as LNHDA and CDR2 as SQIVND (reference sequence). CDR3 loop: CASVNRGGKDEQFF. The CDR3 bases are TGTGCCAGCGTTAACCGGGGGGGCAAGGATGAGCAGTTCTTC.

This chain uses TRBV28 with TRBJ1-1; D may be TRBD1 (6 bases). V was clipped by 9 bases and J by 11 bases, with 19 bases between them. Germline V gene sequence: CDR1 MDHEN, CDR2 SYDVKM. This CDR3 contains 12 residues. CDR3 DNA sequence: TGTGCCAGTTCATGGGGGGGCGCCGAGGCTTTCTTT. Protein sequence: CASSWGGAEAFF.

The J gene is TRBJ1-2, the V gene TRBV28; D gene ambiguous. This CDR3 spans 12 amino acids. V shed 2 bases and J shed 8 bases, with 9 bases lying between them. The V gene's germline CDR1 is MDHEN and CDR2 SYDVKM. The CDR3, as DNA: TGTGCCAGCAGTTTAGGTAGACTGGGCTACACCTTC. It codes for CASSLGRLGYTF.